These 8 T cell receptor beta chains were sequenced from one sample in a study of blood T cell repertoires in COVID-19. Measured with immunoSEQ multiplex PCR; TCRdb has only the in-frame clones, and not every one. The data show 150,000 to 200,000 clones, around 92% seen once. The material sequenced was peripheral blood. The receptors shown here come from a man aged 25-45 years with COVID-19, enrolled during active disease.

The V and J genes are TRBV24-1 and TRBJ2-7; 7 nucleotides match TRBD1. The V and J ends lost 4 bases and 8 bases, in that order; junction bases with no gene match: 13. Germline V gene sequence: CDR1 KGHDR, CDR2 SFDVKD. CDR3 length: 15 amino acids. The CDR3 DNA sequence: TGTGCCACCAGTGACCCCCGCGAGGCAGGGGGTAAGCAGTACTTC. Protein: CATSDPREAGGKQYF.

This chain links TRBV27 with TRBJ2-7; D is unresolved. This CDR3 region has 15 residues. Germline CDR1 is MNHEY and CDR2 is SMNVEV (reference sequence). The ends were cut back, 4 bases at V and 1 base at J, with 14 bases in the middle. The CDR3 here is CASSSAGSDSYEQYF. The CDR3 DNA reads as TGTGCCAGCAGTTCCGCTGGCAGTGATTCCTACGAGCAGTACTTC.

This chain uses TRBV19 with TRBJ2-3; the match to TRBD1 covers 8 bases. V gave up 4 bases and J gave up 1 base; unmatched junction bases: 4. CDR3 length: 15 amino acids. Germline lookup yields CDR1 LNHDA and CDR2 SQIVND (reference sequence). The DNA for the CDR3 is TGTGCCAGTAGTAAAGGGACAGGACGCACAGATACGCAGTATTTT. Its protein is CASSKGTGRTDTQYF.

This chain uses TRBV11-3 with TRBJ2-3, with D possibly matching TRBD2 (6 bases). Germline lookup yields CDR1 SGHNT and CDR2 YENEEA. The CDR3 runs 18 residues. V lost 3 bases to trimming and J lost 0 bases, with 19 bases between them. In DNA, the CDR3 is TGTGCCAGCAGCTTTACTTCCGGGGGTCCCTCTAGCACAGATACGCAGTATTTT. It translates to CASSFTSGGPSSTDTQYF.

Only one count was recorded for this clone. The same CDR3 arises from other DNA sequences in this sample as well. The V and J genes are TRBV5-1 and TRBJ2-7, with 8 bases identical to TRBD1. The CDR3 runs to 13 residues. V gave up 3 bases and J gave up 3 bases; unmatched junction bases: 2. Per the germline V gene, CDR1 is SGHRS and CDR2 is YFSETQ. The CDR3 here is CASSSTGGYEQYF. The CDR3 region has the DNA TGCGCCAGCAGCTCAACAGGGGGCTACGAGCAGTACTTC.

V and J are TRBV29-1 and TRBJ1-2, with TRBD1 identical over 8 bases. Germline CDR1 is SQVTM and CDR2 is ANQGSEA. The CDR3 is 17 residues long. V was pared by 4 bases and J by 4 bases, with 17 bases of the junction left unmatched. The CDR3 loop reads CSVGGQGLTTYPYGYTF. DNA for the CDR3: TGCAGCGTTGGAGGACAGGGACTAACAACCTACCCCTATGGCTACACCTTC.

By share of the sample, this clone is medium-sized (0.01 to 0.1%). The V and J genes are TRBV28 and TRBJ1-5, with D perhaps matching TRBD1 (5 bases). The CDR3 has 15 residues. With 4 bases removed from V and 3 bases from J, the gap between germline ends came to 13 bases. Germline assignment: CDR1 MDHEN and CDR2 SYDVKM. The CDR3 DNA sequence: TGTGCCAGCAGTTACACCCAGGGTAACAATCAGCCCCAGCATTTT. Translated: CASSYTQGNNQPQHF. Full variable domain (outside the CDR3, taken from reference TRBV28 and TRBJ1-5): DVKVTQSSRYLVKRTGEKVFLECVQDMDHENMFWYRQDPGLGLRLIYFSYDVKMKEKGDIPEGYSVSREKKERFSLILESASTNQTSMYLCASSYTQGNNQPQHFGDGTRLSIL.

The chain carries TRBV7-6 and TRBJ1-6; a possible D gene is TRBD1 (5 bases). Looked up from germline, CDR1 is SGHVS and CDR2 is FNYEAQ. CDR3 length: 14 amino acids. Between the trimmed V and J ends, which lost 5 bases and 9 bases, there was a span of 14 bases. The CDR3 bases are TGTGCCAGCAGCCCCCAGGGAAACTCTTCACCCCTCCACTTT. Protein sequence: CASSPQGNSSPLHF.